This paragraph reports one TCR beta chain. This CDR3 spans 16 amino acids. Per the germline V gene, CDR1 is SGHDN and CDR2 is FVKESK. Trimming took off 3 bases at V and 1 base at J, with 13 bases between the two ends. The sample belongs to a study of technical replicates of blood from four donors. The method was immunoSEQ multiplex PCR; TCRdb's version includes in-frame clones alone and lacks a portion of them. In the table there are approximately 79,000 clones, 85% to 95% of which are singletons. The sample was T cells isolated from PBMCs. The chain recombines TRBV14 with TRBJ2-1; D is perhaps TRBD1 (6 bases). The clonotype comes from a human donor in good health. The CDR3 loop is CASSQDRLLSYNEQFF. In nucleotides, the CDR3 is TGTGCCAGCAGCCAGGACAGACTGCTTTCCTACAATGAGCAGTTCTTC. Full variable domain (missing parts from reference TRBV14 and TRBJ2-1): EAGVTQFPSHSVIEKGQTVTLRCDPISGHDNLYWYRRVMGKEIKFLLHFVKESKQDESGMPNNRFLAERTGGTYSTLKVQPAELEDSGVYFCASSQDRLLSYNEQFFGPGTRLTVL.